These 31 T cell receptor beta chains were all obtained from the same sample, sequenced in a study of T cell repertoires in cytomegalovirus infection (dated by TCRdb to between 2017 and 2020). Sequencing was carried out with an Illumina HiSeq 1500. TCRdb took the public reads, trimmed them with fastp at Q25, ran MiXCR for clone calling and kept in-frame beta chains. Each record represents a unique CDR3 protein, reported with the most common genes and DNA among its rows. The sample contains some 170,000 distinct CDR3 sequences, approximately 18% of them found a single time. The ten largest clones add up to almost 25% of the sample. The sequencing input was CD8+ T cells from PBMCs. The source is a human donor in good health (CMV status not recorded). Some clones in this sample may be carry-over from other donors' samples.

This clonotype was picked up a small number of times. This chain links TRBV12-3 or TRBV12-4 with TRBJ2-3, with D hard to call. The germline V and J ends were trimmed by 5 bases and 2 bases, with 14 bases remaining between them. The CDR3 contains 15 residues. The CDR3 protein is CASSPLRIPTDTQYF. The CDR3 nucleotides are TGTGCCAGCAGTCCTCTCCGGATTCCCACAGATACGCAGTATTTT.

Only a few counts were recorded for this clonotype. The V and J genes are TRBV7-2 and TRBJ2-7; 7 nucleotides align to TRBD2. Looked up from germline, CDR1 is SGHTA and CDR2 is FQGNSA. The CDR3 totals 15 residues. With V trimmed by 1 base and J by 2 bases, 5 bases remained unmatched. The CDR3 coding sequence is TGTGCCAGCAGCTTAGGGGGGGGGGTCGCCTACGAGCAGTACTTC. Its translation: CASSLGGGVAYEQYF.

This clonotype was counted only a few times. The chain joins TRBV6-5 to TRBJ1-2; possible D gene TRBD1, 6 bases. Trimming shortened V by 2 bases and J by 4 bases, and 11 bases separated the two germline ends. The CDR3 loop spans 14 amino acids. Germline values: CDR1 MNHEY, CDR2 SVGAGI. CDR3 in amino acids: CASSYVGAGYGYTF. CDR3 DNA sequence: TGTGCCAGCAGTTACGTGGGGGCGGGCTATGGCTACACCTTC.

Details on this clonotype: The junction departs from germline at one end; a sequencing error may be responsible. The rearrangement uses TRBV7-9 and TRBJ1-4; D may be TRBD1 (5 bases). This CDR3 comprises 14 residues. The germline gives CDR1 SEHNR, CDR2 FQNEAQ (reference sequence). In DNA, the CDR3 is TGTGCCAGCAGTGGGGGTACAACTGATGAAAAACTGTTTTTT. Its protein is CASSGGTTDEKLFF.

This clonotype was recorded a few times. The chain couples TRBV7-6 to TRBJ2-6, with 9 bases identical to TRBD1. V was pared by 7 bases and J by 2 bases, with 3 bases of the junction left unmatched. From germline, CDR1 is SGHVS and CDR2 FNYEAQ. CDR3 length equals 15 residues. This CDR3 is CASTGTGTGANVLTF. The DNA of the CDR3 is TGTGCCAGCACGGGGACAGGGACTGGGGCCAACGTCCTGACTTTC. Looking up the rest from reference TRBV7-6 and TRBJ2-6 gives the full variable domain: GAGVSQSPRYKVTKRGQDVALRCDPISGHVSLYWYRQALGQGPEFLTYFNYEAQQDKSGLPNDRFSAERPEGSISTLTIQRTEQRDSAMYRCASTGTGTGANVLTFGAGSRLTVL.

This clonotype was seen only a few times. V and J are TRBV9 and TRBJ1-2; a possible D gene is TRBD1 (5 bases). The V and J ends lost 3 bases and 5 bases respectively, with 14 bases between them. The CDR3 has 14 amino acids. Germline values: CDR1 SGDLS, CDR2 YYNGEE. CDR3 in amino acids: CASSAPGPSYGYTF. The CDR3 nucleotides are TGTGCCAGCAGCGCACCGGGACCGTCATATGGCTACACCTTC.

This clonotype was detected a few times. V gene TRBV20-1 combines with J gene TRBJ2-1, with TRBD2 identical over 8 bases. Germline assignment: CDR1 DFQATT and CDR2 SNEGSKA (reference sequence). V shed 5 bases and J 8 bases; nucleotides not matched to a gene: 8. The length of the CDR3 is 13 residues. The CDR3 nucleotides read TGCAGTGCTCCCCGGGGGGGCCCATATGAGCAGTTCTTC. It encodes CSAPRGGPYEQFF.

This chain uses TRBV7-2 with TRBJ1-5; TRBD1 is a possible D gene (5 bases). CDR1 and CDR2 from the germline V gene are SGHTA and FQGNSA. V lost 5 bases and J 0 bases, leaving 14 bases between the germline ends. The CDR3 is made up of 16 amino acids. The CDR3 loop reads CASSPGPIYSNQPQHF. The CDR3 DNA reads TGTGCCAGCAGCCCAGGGCCGATCTATAGCAATCAGCCCCAGCATTTT.

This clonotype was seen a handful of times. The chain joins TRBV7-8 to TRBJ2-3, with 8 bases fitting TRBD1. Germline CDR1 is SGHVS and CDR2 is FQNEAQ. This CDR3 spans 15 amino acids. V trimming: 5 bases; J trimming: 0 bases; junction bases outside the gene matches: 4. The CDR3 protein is CASSVGQGSTDTQYF. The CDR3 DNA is TGTGCCAGCAGCGTAGGACAGGGAAGCACAGATACGCAGTATTTT.

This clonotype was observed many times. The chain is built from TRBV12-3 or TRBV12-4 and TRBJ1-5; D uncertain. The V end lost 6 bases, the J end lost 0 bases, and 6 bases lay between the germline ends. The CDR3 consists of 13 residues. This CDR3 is CASRLYSNQPQHF. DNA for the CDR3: TGTGCCAGCAGGCTTTATAGCAATCAGCCCCAGCATTTT.

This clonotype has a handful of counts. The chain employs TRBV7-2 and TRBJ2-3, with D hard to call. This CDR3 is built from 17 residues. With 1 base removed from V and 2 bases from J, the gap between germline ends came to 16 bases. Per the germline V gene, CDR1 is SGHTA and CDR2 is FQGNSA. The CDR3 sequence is CASSLERSLGYTDTQYF. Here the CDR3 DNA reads TGTGCCAGCAGCTTAGAACGGTCTCTAGGATACACAGATACGCAGTATTTT.

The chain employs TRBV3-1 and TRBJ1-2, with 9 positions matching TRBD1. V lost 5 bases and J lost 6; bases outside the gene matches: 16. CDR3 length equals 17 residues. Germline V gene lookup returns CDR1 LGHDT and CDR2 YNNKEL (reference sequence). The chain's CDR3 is CASSAEPTGGEIHGYTF. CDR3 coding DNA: TGTGCCAGCAGCGCAGAACCTACAGGGGGCGAAATCCATGGCTACACCTTC.

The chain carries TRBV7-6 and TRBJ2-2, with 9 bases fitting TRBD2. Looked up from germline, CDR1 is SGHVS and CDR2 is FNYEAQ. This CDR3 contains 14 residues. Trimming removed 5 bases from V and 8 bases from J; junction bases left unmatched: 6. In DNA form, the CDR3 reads TGTGCCAGCAGCCCTCCTAGCGGGGTTGGGGAGCTGTTTTTT. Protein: CASSPPSGVGELFF.

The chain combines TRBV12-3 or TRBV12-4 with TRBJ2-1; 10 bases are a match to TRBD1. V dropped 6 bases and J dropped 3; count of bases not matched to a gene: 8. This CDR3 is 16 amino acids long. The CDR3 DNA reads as TGTGCCAGCAGGACCCCGGGACAGGGGTTCTACAATGAGCAGTTCTTC. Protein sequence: CASRTPGQGFYNEQFF.

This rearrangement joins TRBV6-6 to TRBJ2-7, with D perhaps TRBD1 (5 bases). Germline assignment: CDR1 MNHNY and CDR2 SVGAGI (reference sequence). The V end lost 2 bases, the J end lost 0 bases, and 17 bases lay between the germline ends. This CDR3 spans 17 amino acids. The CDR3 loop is CASSYNSDILFSYEQYF. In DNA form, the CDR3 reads TGTGCCAGCAGTTACAACTCGGACATCCTATTCTCCTACGAGCAGTACTTC.

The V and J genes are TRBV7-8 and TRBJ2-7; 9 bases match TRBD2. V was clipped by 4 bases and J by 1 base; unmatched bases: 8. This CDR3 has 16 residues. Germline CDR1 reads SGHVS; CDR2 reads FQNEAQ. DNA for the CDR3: TGTGCCAGCAGCTCCCGGACTAGCGTAATATCCTACGAGCAGTACTTC. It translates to CASSSRTSVISYEQYF.

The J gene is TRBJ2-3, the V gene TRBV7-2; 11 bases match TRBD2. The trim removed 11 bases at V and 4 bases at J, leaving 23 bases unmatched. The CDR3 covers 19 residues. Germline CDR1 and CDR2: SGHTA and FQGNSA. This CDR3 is CASELNIRISGGVADTQYF. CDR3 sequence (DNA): TGTGCCTCCGAACTTAATATTCGTATTAGCGGGGGGGTAGCAGATACGCAGTATTTT. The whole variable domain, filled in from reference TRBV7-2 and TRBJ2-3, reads GAGVSQSPSNKVTEKGKDVELRCDPISGHTALYWYRQSLGQGLEFLIYFQGNSAPDKSGLPSDRFSAERTGGSVSTLTIQRTQQEDSAVYLCASELNIRISGGVADTQYFGPGTRLTVL.

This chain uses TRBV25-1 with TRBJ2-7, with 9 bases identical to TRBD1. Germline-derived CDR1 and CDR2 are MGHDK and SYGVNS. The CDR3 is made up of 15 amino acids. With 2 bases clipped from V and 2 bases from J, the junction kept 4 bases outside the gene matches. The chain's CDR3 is CASSETGGAAYEQYF. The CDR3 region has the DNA TGTGCCAGCAGTGAAACAGGGGGCGCAGCCTACGAGCAGTACTTC.

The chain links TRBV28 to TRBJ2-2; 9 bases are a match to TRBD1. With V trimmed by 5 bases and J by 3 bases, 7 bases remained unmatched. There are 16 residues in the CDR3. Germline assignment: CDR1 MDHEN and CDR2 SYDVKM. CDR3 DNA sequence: TGTGCCAGCAGTCCCCGTAGGACAGGGGACACCGGGGAGCTGTTTTTT. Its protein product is CASSPRRTGDTGELFF. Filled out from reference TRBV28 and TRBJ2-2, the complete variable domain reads DVKVTQSSRYLVKRTGEKVFLECVQDMDHENMFWYRQDPGLGLRLIYFSYDVKMKEKGDIPEGYSVSREKKERFSLILESASTNQTSMYLCASSPRRTGDTGELFFGEGSRLTVL.

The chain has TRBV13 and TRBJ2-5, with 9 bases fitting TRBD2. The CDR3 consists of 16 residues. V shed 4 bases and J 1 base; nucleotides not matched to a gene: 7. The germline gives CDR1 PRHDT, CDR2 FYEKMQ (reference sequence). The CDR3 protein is CASSSRLADSQETQYF. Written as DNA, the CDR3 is TGTGCCAGCAGCTCTCGACTAGCGGACTCCCAAGAGACCCAGTACTTC. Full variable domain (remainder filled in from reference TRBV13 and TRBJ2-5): AAGVIQSPRHLIKEKRETATLKCYPIPRHDTVYWYQQGPGQDPQFLISFYEKMQSDKGSIPDRFSAQQFSDYHSELNMSSLELGDSALYFCASSSRLADSQETQYFGPGTRLLVL.

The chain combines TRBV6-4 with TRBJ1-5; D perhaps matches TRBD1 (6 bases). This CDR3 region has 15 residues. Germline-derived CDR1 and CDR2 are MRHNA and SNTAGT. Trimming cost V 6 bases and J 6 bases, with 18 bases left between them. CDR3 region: CASSDTPGDGQPQHF. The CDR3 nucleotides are TGTGCCAGCAGCGATACGCCAGGGGATGGTCAGCCCCAGCATTTT.

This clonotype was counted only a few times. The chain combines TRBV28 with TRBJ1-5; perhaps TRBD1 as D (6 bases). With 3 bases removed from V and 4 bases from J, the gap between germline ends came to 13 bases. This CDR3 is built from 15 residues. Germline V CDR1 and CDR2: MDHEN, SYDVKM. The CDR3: CASSFLYRENQPQHF. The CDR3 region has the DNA TGTGCCAGCAGTTTTCTATACAGGGAGAATCAGCCCCAGCATTTT.

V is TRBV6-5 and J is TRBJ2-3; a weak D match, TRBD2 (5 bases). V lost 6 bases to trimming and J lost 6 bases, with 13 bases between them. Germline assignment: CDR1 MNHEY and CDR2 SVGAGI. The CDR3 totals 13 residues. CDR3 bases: TGTGCCAGCAGCCCGGACGAGGGCGATACGCAGTATTTT. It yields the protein CASSPDEGDTQYF.

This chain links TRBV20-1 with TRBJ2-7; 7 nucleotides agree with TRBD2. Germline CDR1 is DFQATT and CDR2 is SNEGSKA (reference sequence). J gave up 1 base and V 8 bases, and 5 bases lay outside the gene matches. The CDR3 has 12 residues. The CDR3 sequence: CSRAGLSYEQYF. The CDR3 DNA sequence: TGCAGTCGAGCGGGACTTTCCTACGAGCAGTACTTC.

The CDR3 here is CASSSGPSSGLRTNEKLFF. In DNA, the CDR3 is TGTGCCAGCAGCTCAGGCCCGAGTTCCGGACTGAGGACTAATGAAAAACTGTTTTTT. The V and J genes are TRBV7-2 and TRBJ1-4; D not resolved. The CDR3 length is 19 residues. The ends were cut back, 4 bases at V and 2 bases at J, with 23 bases in the middle. In germline, CDR1 is SGHTA, CDR2 FQGNSA.

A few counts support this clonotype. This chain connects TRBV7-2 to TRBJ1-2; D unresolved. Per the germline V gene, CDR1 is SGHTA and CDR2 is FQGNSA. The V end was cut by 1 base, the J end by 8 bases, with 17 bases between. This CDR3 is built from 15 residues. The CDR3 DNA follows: TGTGCCAGCAGCTTAGACAACAAGGGATTGTACGGCTACACCTTC. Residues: CASSLDNKGLYGYTF. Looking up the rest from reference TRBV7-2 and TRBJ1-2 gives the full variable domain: GAGVSQSPSNKVTEKGKDVELRCDPISGHTALYWYRQSLGQGLEFLIYFQGNSAPDKSGLPSDRFSAERTGGSVSTLTIQRTQQEDSAVYLCASSLDNKGLYGYTFGSGTRLTVV.

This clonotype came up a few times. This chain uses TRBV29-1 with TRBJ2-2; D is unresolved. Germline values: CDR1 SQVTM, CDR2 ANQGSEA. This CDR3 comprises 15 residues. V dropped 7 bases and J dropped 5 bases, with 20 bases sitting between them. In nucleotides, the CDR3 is TGCAGCGCATACGGTAAAGGTGGTCAGACCGGGGAGCTGTTTTTT. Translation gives CSAYGKGGQTGELFF.

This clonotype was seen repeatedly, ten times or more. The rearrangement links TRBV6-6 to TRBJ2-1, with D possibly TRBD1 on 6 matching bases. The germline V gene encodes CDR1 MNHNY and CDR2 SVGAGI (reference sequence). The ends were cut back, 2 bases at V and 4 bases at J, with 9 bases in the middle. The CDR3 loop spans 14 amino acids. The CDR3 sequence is CASSYEGQYNEQFF. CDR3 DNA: TGTGCCAGCAGTTACGAAGGACAGTACAATGAGCAGTTCTTC.

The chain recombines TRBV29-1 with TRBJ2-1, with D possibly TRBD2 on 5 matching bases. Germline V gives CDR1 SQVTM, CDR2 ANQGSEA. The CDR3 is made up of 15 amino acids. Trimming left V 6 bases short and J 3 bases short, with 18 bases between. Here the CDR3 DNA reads TGCAGCGTCGGGAACCAGGTAACCAGCTACAATGAGCAGTTCTTC. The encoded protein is CSVGNQVTSYNEQFF.

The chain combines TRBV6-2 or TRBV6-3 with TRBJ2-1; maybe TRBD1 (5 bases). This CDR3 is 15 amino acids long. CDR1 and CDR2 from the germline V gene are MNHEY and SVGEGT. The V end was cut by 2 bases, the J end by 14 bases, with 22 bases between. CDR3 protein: CASSYGYQGGFREFF. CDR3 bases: TGTGCCAGCAGTTACGGTTATCAGGGTGGTTTTCGCGAGTTCTTC.

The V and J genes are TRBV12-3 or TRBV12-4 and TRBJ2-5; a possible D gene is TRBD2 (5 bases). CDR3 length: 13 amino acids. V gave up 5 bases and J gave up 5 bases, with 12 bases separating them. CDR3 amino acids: CASSLSPGETQYF. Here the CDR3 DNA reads TGTGCCAGCAGTCTTTCTCCGGGGGAGACCCAGTACTTC.